Sequencing of this T cell receptor (beta chain) was carried out in a study of radiotherapy plus CTLA-4 blockade in lung cancer. Generated by immunoSEQ multiplex PCR, the TCRdb table keeps only in-frame clones and is missing some. The sample records tens of thousands of clones, around 70% being singletons. Germline V CDR1 and CDR2: MNHEY, SMNVEV (reference sequence). The CDR3 sequence is 16 residues long. V lost 6 bases, J lost 2 bases, and 8 bases stayed unmatched. The rearrangement uses TRBV27 and TRBJ1-2; 11 positions agree with TRBD1. The TCR comes from a human donor with non-small cell lung cancer whose response to radiotherapy plus ipilimumab could not be evaluated. The material sequenced was peripheral blood, taken from a patient treated with radiotherapy plus ipilimumab. The CDR3 is CASRPPGTGGNYGYTF. Here the CDR3 DNA reads TGTGCCAGCAGACCCCCCGGGACAGGGGGAAACTATGGCTACACCTTC.